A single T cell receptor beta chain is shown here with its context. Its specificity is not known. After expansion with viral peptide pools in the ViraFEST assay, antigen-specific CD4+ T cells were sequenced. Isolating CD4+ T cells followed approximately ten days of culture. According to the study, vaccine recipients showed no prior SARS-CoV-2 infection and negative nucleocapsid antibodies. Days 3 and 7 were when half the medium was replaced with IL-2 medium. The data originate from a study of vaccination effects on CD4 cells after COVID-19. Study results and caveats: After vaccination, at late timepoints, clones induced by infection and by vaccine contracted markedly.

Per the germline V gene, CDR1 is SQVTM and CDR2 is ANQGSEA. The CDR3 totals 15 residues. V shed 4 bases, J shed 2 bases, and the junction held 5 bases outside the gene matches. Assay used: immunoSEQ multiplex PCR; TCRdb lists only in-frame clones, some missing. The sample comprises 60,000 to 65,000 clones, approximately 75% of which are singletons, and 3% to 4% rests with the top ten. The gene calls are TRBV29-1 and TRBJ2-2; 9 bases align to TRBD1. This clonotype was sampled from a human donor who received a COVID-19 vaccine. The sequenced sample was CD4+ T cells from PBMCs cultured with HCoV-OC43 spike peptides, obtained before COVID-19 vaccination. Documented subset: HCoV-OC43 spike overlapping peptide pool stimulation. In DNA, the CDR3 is TGCAGCGTTGTGGGGGGACAGGGAAACACCGGGGAGCTGTTTTTT. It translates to CSVVGGQGNTGELFF.